This T cell receptor beta chain comes out of a study of blood T cell repertoires in COVID-19. Study information: Samples came from the United States, Italy and Spain, spanning acute and convalescent COVID-19.

Study processing details: By means of reference gene primer amplification, nucleated cell counts were estimated. Clones were read by immunoSEQ multiplex PCR, and TCRdb kept only the in-frame ones, dropping some. The V and J calls and clone size are taken from that table; D and trimming were inferred from the DNA. Found here are approximately 290,000 clones, 89% of them singletons; the top ten hold around 10%. Followed over time, Seattle patients had been enrolled while infection was active. From germline, CDR1 is LNHDA and CDR2 SQIVND (reference sequence). The CDR3 is 16 amino acids. J lost 4 bases, V lost 6 bases, and 10 bases had no gene match.

The sample taken for sequencing was peripheral blood. The chain joins TRBV19 to TRBJ1-4, with 8 bases matching TRBD1. The receptor comes from a woman aged 25-40 years with COVID-19, enrolled during active disease. CDR3 bases: TGTGCCAGTAGAGAAACCAGGGGGCTCGTTAATGAAAAACTGTTTTTT. This translates into CASRETRGLVNEKLFF.